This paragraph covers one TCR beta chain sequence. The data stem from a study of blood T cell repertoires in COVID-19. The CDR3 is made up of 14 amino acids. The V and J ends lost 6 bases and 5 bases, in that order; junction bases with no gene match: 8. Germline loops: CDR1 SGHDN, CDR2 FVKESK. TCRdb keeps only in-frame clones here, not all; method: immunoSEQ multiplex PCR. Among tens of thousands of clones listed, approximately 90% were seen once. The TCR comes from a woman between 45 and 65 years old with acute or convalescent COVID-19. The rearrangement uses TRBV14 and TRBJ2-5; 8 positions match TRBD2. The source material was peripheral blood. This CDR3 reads CASSQSGRVETQYF. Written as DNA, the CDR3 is TGTGCCAGCAGTCAGAGCGGGAGAGTCGAGACCCAGTACTTC. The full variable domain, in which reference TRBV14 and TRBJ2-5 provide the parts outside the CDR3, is EAGVTQFPSHSVIEKGQTVTLRCDPISGHDNLYWYRRVMGKEIKFLLHFVKESKQDESGMPNNRFLAERTGGTYSTLKVQPAELEDSGVYFCASSQSGRVETQYFGPGTRLLVL.